The rows below give T cell receptor beta chains drawn from one sample of a study of T cells in tuberculosis. Produced via immunoSEQ multiplex PCR; TCRdb's table is partial and in-frame only. The sample contains around 50,000 clones, approximately 91% of which appear only once. Material for sequencing was CD1b-GMM tetramer-negative cells sorted from PBMCs. The receptors stem from an adult woman with latent tuberculosis. Each CDR3 is given with its conserved first and last residue. D genes are given only for firm matches. Clone size is not always given. Where it is, it says once, few, many or a class for expanded clones.

clone_size,d_call,v_call,j_call,cdr3_aa,cdr3_nt
NA,TRBD2,TRBV4-3,TRBJ2-1,CASSQETGTSGGQFF,TGCGCCAGCAGCCAAGAAACCGGGACTAGTGGGGGACAGTTCTTC
NA,NA,TRBV5-1,TRBJ1-1,CASSLAGQGMNTEAFF,TGCGCCAGCAGCTTGGCCGGGCAGGGGATGAACACTGAAGCTTTCTTT
NA,NA,TRBV6-6,TRBJ1-5,CASSYEVSNQPQHF,TGTGCCAGCAGTTACGAGGTTTCCAATCAGCCCCAGCATTTT
NA,NA,TRBV14,TRBJ1-6,CASSQAARASPLHF,TGTGCCAGCAGCCAAGCTGCGCGGGCTTCACCCCTCCACTTT
NA,TRBD2,TRBV7-6,TRBJ2-7,CASSPIGLAGRDEQYF,TGTGCCAGCAGCCCTATAGGACTAGCGGGGCGGGACGAGCAGTACTTC
NA,NA,TRBV7-9,TRBJ2-1,CASSLPSEQFF,TGTGCCAGCAGCTTACCCAGTGAGCAGTTCTTC
NA,NA,TRBV9,TRBJ2-7,CATAQGQSSYEQYF,TGTGCCACGGCCCAGGGCCAAAGCTCCTACGAGCAGTACTTC
NA,TRBD1,TRBV18,TRBJ1-6,CASSPQGARTLHF,TGTGCCAGCTCACCACAGGGGGCGCGGACCCTCCACTTT
NA,NA,TRBV5-4,TRBJ1-3,CASTSRGRGHGNTIYF,TGTGCCAGCACCTCCCGCGGCCGAGGTCATGGAAACACCATATATTTT
NA,NA,TRBV2,TRBJ2-7,CASRSSYEQYF,TGTGCCAGCAGGAGCTCCTACGAGCAGTACTTC
NA,NA,TRBV18,TRBJ1-2,CASSPETGSEVYGYTF,TGTGCCAGCTCACCTGAGACAGGATCTGAAGTCTATGGCTACACCTTC
NA,NA,TRBV29-1,TRBJ2-7,CSVERELSEQYF,TGCAGCGTTGAGCGGGAATTGAGCGAGCAGTACTTC
NA,NA,TRBV28,TRBJ1-2,CASSLVANYGYTF,TGTGCCAGCAGTTTGGTAGCTAACTATGGCTACACCTTC
NA,TRBD1,TRBV10-3,TRBJ1-2,CAISVDRDGYTF,TGTGCCATCAGTGTCGACAGGGATGGCTACACCTTC
NA,TRBD2,TRBV29-1,TRBJ2-1,CSVFTRTSGTSQQFF,TGCAGCGTCTTCACCCGGACTAGCGGTACTTCTCAGCAGTTCTTC
NA,NA,TRBV7-9,TRBJ2-5,CASSQPGRPGETQYF,TGTGCCAGCAGCCAACCTGGACGCCCGGGGGAGACCCAGTACTTC
NA,NA,TRBV12-5,TRBJ1-1,CASGLVGREAFF,TGTGCTAGTGGTTTGGTGGGGCGTGAAGCTTTCTTT
few,NA,TRBV7-9,TRBJ1-1,CASSPGASEAFF,TGTGCCAGCAGTCCAGGGGCCTCTGAAGCTTTCTTT
NA,NA,TRBV15,TRBJ2-2,CATSADRNTGELFF,TGTGCCACCAGCGCGGACAGGAACACCGGGGAGCTGTTTTTT
NA,TRBD1,TRBV7-9,TRBJ1-2,CASRTQGADGYTF,TGTGCCAGCAGAACCCAGGGGGCGGATGGCTACACCTTC
NA,TRBD1,TRBV19,TRBJ2-1,CASKISGQGPYNEQFF,TGTGCCAGTAAAATAAGTGGACAGGGCCCCTACAATGAGCAGTTCTTC
NA,TRBD1,TRBV6-5,TRBJ1-5,CASRGQGGNQPQHF,TGTGCCAGCAGAGGACAGGGGGGCAATCAGCCCCAGCATTTT